This T cell receptor beta chain was sequenced for a study of T cells in Graves' hyperthyroidism and ophthalmopathy (dated 2019 in TCRdb). With respect to the entire study: Peripheral blood was sampled at the time of initial diagnosis, prior to any treatment. To identify TCR V-J signatures that set the groups apart, the researchers used a discovery cohort of 100 patients, made up of around 40 with Graves' ophthalmopathy and some 55 with stable Graves' hyperthyroidism. Whether ophthalmopathy could be predicted prospectively was tested in an independent validation cohort made up of about 18 hyperthyroidism patients plus 17 patients who later progressed to ophthalmopathy. The 100 or so discovery patients were divided at random into training and test sets in a 7:3 ratio. The study also compared thyroid tissue and blood T-cell repertoires from roughly 6 Graves' hyperthyroidism patients. After sampling, hyperthyroidism patients received methimazole starting at 30 mg daily, and ophthalmopathy patients received high-dose intravenous methylprednisolone. The paper reports TCR Vbeta CDR3 sequencing of approximately 140 peripheral blood samples: approximately 41 ophthalmopathy, fewer than 85 hyperthyroidism and around 17 progressor patients. The paper's findings and limits, for the study overall: Most expanded thyroid clonotypes (frequency above 0.001) were also found in blood, which suggests that blood repertoires may mirror thyroid immune responses. Sample size was not statistically predetermined, and blinding of investigators to group allocation was not performed. Ophthalmopathy was separated from stable hyperthyroidism by a 13 V-J signature model, with about 88% sensitivity and about 81% specificity obtained in cross-validation and 80%/75% obtained in testing. In validation, the model predicted progression to ophthalmopathy with over 60% sensitivity and about 73% specificity, a median of around six months before onset.

Ophthalmopathy patients had moderately to severely active disease, Clinical Activity Score of at least 3, NOSPECS grade of at least 4, and duration under 3 months. Exclusion was applied to patients with uncontrolled infections, other autoimmune diseases, pregnancy or lactation. Diagnoses were based on clinical symptoms, serum thyroxine and TRAb, thyroid ultrasound and orbital computed tomography. PBMCs were isolated from 8 to 10 ml of fresh peripheral blood by Ficoll-Paque density gradient centrifugation. Trizol reagent was used to extract total RNA, and RNA quality was then checked on an Agilent 2100 Bioanalyzer. TCR beta CDR3 regions were amplified from RNA transcripts. The TCR CDR3 was subjected to a first round of RT-PCR using the HTBI primer set and the Qiagen OneStep RT-PCR kit. Libraries were constructed in a second round of multiplex PCR, after which size selection and purification were performed. The libraries were sequenced on an Illumina HiSeq2000 using paired-end 100 bp reads. Concerning the study's data processing: Raw data were processed with SOAPnuke, discarding reads with adapters, uncalled bases, mean Phred below 15, or no exact constant-primer or identifier match. High-quality paired reads were merged using COPE v1.2.5, and each unique nucleotide sequence was defined as a clonotype. MiTCR v1.1 was used to align the clonotypes against IMGT TRBV, TRBD and TRBJ reference segments. The analysis was restricted to V-J combinations with a frequency above 0.0001, which together covered just over 98% of the repertoires. A TCS score was defined as the ratio between F50 (clonal expansion) and ExV (chaos), using BLOSUM62-based TCRdist between CDR3 peptides within each V-J. Welch's t-statistics and random forest reduced roughly 530 V-J features to roughly 13, which were used in a naive Bayes classifier (R e1071). TCRdb reprocessed the public reads (quality trimming at Q25 with fastp, clone calling with MiXCR) and kept in-frame beta chains. Rows are unified per CDR3 protein, each entry keeping the most common DNA and genes. What appears here as the V and J calls and clone size reflects TCRdb's work, not the paper's. The table for this sample lists hundreds of thousands of distinct CDR3 sequences; roughly 20% of them were counted only once. The ten largest clones capture approximately 30% of the sample.

At the junction V is shortened by 8 bases and J by 1 base, with 3 bases in between. The CDR3 contains 10 residues, cysteine and phenylalanine counted. The kept DNA is CDR3 alone, 30 bases in frame from the first base. This clonotype was seen many times. The target of this receptor is not known. Per-base quality was not reported, and no clone a single base away is much larger than it. The sequenced material came from blood. The sequence was collected from a young man with Graves' ophthalmopathy. The chain is made from TRBV12-3 or TRBV12-4 and TRBJ2-7; no D segment can be confidently identified. The DNA reads TGTGCCAGCGGGTCCTACGAGCAGTACTTC. It translates as CASGSYEQYF.